This TCR beta chain was profiled in a study of beta chain features in type 1 diabetes. Regarding the study as a whole: Sampled from patients, naive, central memory and Treg TCRB repertoires appeared more similar than those sampled from healthy donors. Patients with type 1 diabetes showed fewer VDJ junction insertions and more deletions. Among all four CD4+ subsets, Type 1 diabetes patients had TCRB CDR3s that were moderately but significantly shorter.

A single heparinised draw of approximately 110 mL on average was taken per donor. This clone was detected a few times. As yet, its antigen is unknown. This CDR3 is built from 15 residues. Germline V gene lookup returns CDR1 SGHTA and CDR2 FQGNSA. V shed 3 bases, J shed 2 bases, and the junction held 6 bases outside the gene matches. The investigators reverse transcribed all of the isolated RNA, so they sequenced expressed TCRB transcripts. Only in-frame clones appear in the TCRdb table, and some are missing; sequencing was by immunoSEQ multiplex PCR. Here the sample spans 85,000 to 110,000 clones, about 26% being singletons.

The TCR sequence derives from a woman aged 18-29 years with type 1 diabetes. The sample taken for sequencing was central memory CD4+ T cells from blood. The rearrangement joins TRBV7-2 to TRBJ2-5; 7 bases map to TRBD1. CDR3 amino acids: CASSFGGQQQETQYF. CDR3 in DNA: TGTGCCAGCAGCTTTGGGGGACAGCAACAAGAGACCCAGTACTTC.